This T cell receptor (beta chain) was identified in a study of shared clonotypes between healthy human individuals. Study information: Researchers drew samples from a couple of women and three men aged 18 to 49.

CD45RO-negative CD8 cells positively selected for CCR7 made up the naive population, which excluded terminally differentiated effector memory CD45RA+ cells. Clones were read by immunoSEQ multiplex PCR, and TCRdb kept only the in-frame ones, dropping some. The sample shows millions of clones, approximately 94% of them seen only once. The germline gives CDR1 MDHEN, CDR2 SYDVKM. V lost 2 bases, J lost 8 bases, and 18 bases lay in between. The CDR3 covers 15 residues. Sequencing input: naive CD8+ T cells sorted from blood. The chain uses TRBV28 and TRBJ1-2; a weak D match, TRBD1 (6 bases). This clonotype originated in a young man in good health. The CDR3 DNA is TGTGCCAGCAGTTTAAAAGTACAGGGAGTAGACGGCTACACCTTC. Protein product: CASSLKVQGVDGYTF.